The clone carrying this T cell receptor beta chain was counted many times. Via MiXCR, TCRdb re-called the RT-PCR reads, giving one row per CDR3 protein. The profile shows approximately 720,000 distinct CDR3 sequences, 12% to 15% of them singletons. CDR1 is MDHEN, CDR2 SYDVKM, per germline. V lost 6 bases, J lost 0 bases, and 15 bases lay in between. CDR3 length: 15 amino acids. The chain recombines TRBV28 with TRBJ2-7; D is perhaps TRBD1 (7 bases). The TCR sequence derives from a female donor in good health, serving as a healthy control. Sequencing was carried out using memory CD4+ T cells from blood. Written as DNA, the CDR3 is TGTGCCAGCAGACCTCAGGGGGGAAGCTCCTACGAGCAGTACTTC. Translation: CASRPQGGSSYEQYF.